These T cell receptor beta chains were read from a single sample in a study of blood T cell repertoires in COVID-19. TCRdb's table, derived via immunoSEQ multiplex PCR, lists solely in-frame clones and lacks some. The sample carries more than 250,000 clones, 70% to 90% recorded once. Sequenced sample: PBMCs or T cells enriched from blood (not recorded which). The receptors shown here come from a woman in her thirties who had recovered from COVID-19. The CDR3 runs from the conserved cysteine through the conserved F or W. A D gene is named only where the DNA matches it firmly. Clone size is shown for a subset of rows, as once, few, many or a class of expanded clone.

clone size | D gene | J gene | V gene | CDR3 protein | CDR3 DNA
NA | TRBD2 | TRBJ2-2 | TRBV7-9 | CASSFGLAGGSSGELFF | TGTGCCAGCAGCTTCGGACTAGCGGGGGGTTCGAGCGGGGAGCTGTTTTTT
NA | TRBD2 | TRBJ2-3 | TRBV7-2 | CASSPPASGGDTQYF | TGTGCCAGCAGCCCCCCGGCTAGCGGGGGTGATACGCAGTATTTT
NA | NA | TRBJ1-5 | TRBV4-2 | CASSQDAGGGRPQHF | TGTGCCAGCAGCCAAGATGCGGGGGGCGGACGGCCCCAGCATTTT
NA | NA | TRBJ1-2 | TRBV15 | CATSRSSFLDPGYTF | TGTGCCACCAGCAGATCCTCGTTCCTAGATCCTGGCTACACCTTC
NA | NA | TRBJ1-1 | TRBV21-1 | CASSAPPAGEAFF | TGTGCCAGCAGCGCCCCTCCAGCAGGTGAAGCTTTCTTT
NA | TRBD2 | TRBJ2-5 | TRBV12-3/TRBV12-4 | CASSPSRGVTQYF | TGTGCCAGCAGCCCCTCCCGGGGGGTGACCCAGTACTTC
NA | NA | TRBJ1-1 | TRBV7-9 | CASSPPSRPMNTEAFF | TGTGCCAGCAGCCCCCCGTCGAGGCCTATGAACACTGAAGCTTTCTTT
NA | TRBD1 | TRBJ2-6 | TRBV9 | CASSVTEQGAGANVLTF | TGTGCCAGCAGCGTAACGGAGCAGGGGGCTGGGGCCAACGTCCTGACTTTC
NA | TRBD2 | TRBJ2-3 | TRBV20-1 | CSARGTSATPSTDTQYF | TGCAGTGCTCGTGGGACTAGCGCCACCCCTAGCACAGATACGCAGTATTTT
NA | TRBD1 | TRBJ1-1 | TRBV6-5 | CASRQGLEGAFF | TGTGCCAGCAGACAGGGGCTCGAGGGAGCTTTCTTT
NA | NA | TRBJ2-2 | TRBV24-1 | CATSDETGRGELFF | TGTGCCACCAGTGATGAAACAGGTAGAGGGGAGCTGTTTTTT
NA | NA | TRBJ1-2 | TRBV13 | CASSRTDLYGYTF | TGTGCCAGCAGCAGGACAGATCTCTATGGCTACACCTTC
NA | TRBD1 | TRBJ1-5 | TRBV19 | CASSPTGVSNQPQHF | TGTGCCAGTAGCCCGACAGGGGTTAGCAATCAGCCCCAGCATTTT
NA | NA | TRBJ1-6 | TRBV23-1 | CASSPQTGPSSYNSPLHF | TGCGCCAGCAGTCCACAAACAGGGCCTAGCTCCTATAATTCACCCCTCCACTTT
NA | TRBD1 | TRBJ1-4 | TRBV11-2 | CASSSLRTGGINEKLFF | TGTGCCAGCAGCTCTCTGCGGACAGGGGGCATTAATGAAAAACTGTTTTTT
few | NA | TRBJ1-1 | TRBV5-1 | CASSPKLGTVNPNTEAFF | TGCGCCAGCAGCCCCAAATTAGGAACAGTAAATCCGAACACTGAAGCTTTCTTT
NA | TRBD1 | TRBJ1-2 | TRBV19 | CASSIVEGGKYGYTF | TGTGCCAGTAGTATAGTTGAAGGGGGCAAATATGGCTACACCTTC
NA | TRBD1 | TRBJ1-2 | TRBV2 | CASSDRDANYGYTF | TGTGCCAGCAGCGACAGGGACGCTAACTATGGCTACACCTTC
NA | NA | TRBJ1-1 | TRBV6-5 | CASRRDGQKNTEAFF | TGTGCCAGCAGAAGAGACGGACAGAAGAACACTGAAGCTTTCTTT
NA | NA | TRBJ1-2 | TRBV19 | CASSPDRLEGSNYGYTF | TGTGCCAGTAGTCCAGACAGGCTCGAAGGCTCTAACTATGGCTACACCTTC
NA | NA | TRBJ2-2 | TRBV11-2 | CASSLAFRTGELFF | TGTGCCAGCAGCTTAGCGTTTAGAACCGGGGAGCTGTTTTTT
once | NA | TRBJ1-1 | TRBV9 | CASSVRGNMNTEAFF | TGTGCCAGCAGCGTAAGGGGCAACATGAACACTGAAGCTTTCTTT
NA | NA | TRBJ1-2 | TRBV12-3/TRBV12-4 | CASRKLTNYGYTF | TGTGCCAGCAGGAAACTGACTAACTATGGCTACACCTTC
NA | NA | TRBJ1-2 | TRBV19 | CASSIAGEGANYGYTF | TGTGCCAGTAGTATCGCAGGGGAGGGTGCTAACTATGGCTACACCTTC
once | NA | TRBJ1-1 | TRBV2 | CASSASDWSIGAFF | TGTGCCAGCAGCGCCTCCGACTGGTCGATCGGAGCTTTCTTT
NA | NA | TRBJ2-5 | TRBV4-1 | CASRPAGRQETQYF | TGCGCCAGCAGACCCGCGGGGCGGCAAGAGACCCAGTACTTC
NA | TRBD1 | TRBJ1-2 | TRBV3-1/TRBV3-2 | CASSPRGTGGGYGYTF | TGTGCCAGCAGCCCAAGAGGGACAGGGGGTGGCTATGGCTACACCTTC
NA | TRBD1 | TRBJ1-2 | TRBV5-5 | CASSLWTGTDYGYTF | TGTGCCAGCAGCTTGTGGACCGGGACAGACTATGGCTACACCTTC
NA | TRBD2 | TRBJ2-2 | TRBV19 | CASSISRLAGGPLTGELFF | TGTGCCAGTAGTATCAGTCGGCTAGCGGGGGGGCCTCTCACCGGGGAGCTGTTTTTT
NA | NA | TRBJ2-7 | TRBV19 | CASSIGRSYEQYF | TGTGCCAGTAGTATCGGCAGGTCCTACGAGCAGTACTTC
NA | TRBD1 | TRBJ1-2 | TRBV18 | CASSPPDRVDLTGYTF | TGTGCCAGCTCACCCCCGGACAGGGTAGACCTTACTGGCTACACCTTC
NA | TRBD1 | TRBJ2-3 | TRBV30 | CAWGQGTDTQYF | TGTGCCTGGGGACAGGGGACAGATACGCAGTATTTT
NA | NA | TRBJ2-3 | TRBV9 | CASSGEDTQYF | TGTGCCAGCAGCGGCGAGGATACGCAGTATTTT
NA | NA | TRBJ1-6 | TRBV30 | CAWRAGNGSPLHF | TGTGCCTGGAGAGCGGGGAACGGTTCACCCCTCCACTTT
NA | NA | TRBJ1-1 | TRBV16 | CASSPPSGSTEAFF | TGTGCCAGCAGCCCTCCTAGCGGGAGCACTGAAGCTTTCTTT
NA | NA | TRBJ1-1 | TRBV20-1 | CSASSPIRGEAFF | TGCAGTGCTAGTAGTCCTATTAGGGGTGAAGCTTTCTTT
NA | NA | TRBJ2-7 | TRBV14 | CASASAGNVHGGSEQYF | TGTGCCAGCGCCTCCGCGGGGAACGTACACGGTGGGTCCGAGCAGTACTTC
NA | NA | TRBJ1-3 | TRBV4-1 | CASSLFPRGSGNTIYF | TGCGCCAGCAGCCTTTTCCCCAGGGGCTCTGGAAACACCATATATTTT
NA | TRBD1 | TRBJ2-7 | TRBV19 | CASSWTGGGEQYF | TGTGCCAGTAGTTGGACAGGGGGCGGCGAGCAGTACTTC
NA | TRBD1 | TRBJ1-1 | TRBV5-1 | CASSFGTDLNTEAFF | TGCGCCAGCAGCTTCGGGACAGATCTGAACACTGAAGCTTTCTTT
NA | NA | TRBJ2-3 | TRBV7-2 | CASSLVETASGYF | TGTGCCAGCAGCTTAGTAGAGACGGCCTCGGGGTATTTT
NA | NA | TRBJ1-3 | TRBV29-1 | CSYRDFGNTIYF | TGCAGCTACAGGGATTTCGGAAACACCATATATTTT
NA | TRBD1 | TRBJ1-2 | TRBV6-5 | CASRTGQAYGYTF | TGTGCCAGCAGGACCGGACAGGCCTATGGCTACACCTTC
NA | TRBD1 | TRBJ1-6 | TRBV27 | CASSGVGTGDSSLHF | TGTGCCAGCAGCGGGGTGGGGACAGGAGATTCATCCCTCCACTTT
NA | NA | TRBJ1-5 | TRBV7-8 | CASSQGRAGQPQHF | TGTGCCAGCAGCCAGGGGAGGGCCGGCCAGCCCCAGCATTTT
once | NA | TRBJ2-7 | TRBV15 | CATSRDWGNPYEQYF | TGTGCCACCAGCAGAGATTGGGGCAATCCCTACGAGCAGTACTTC
NA | NA | TRBJ1-4 | TRBV5-1 | CASSQTTTNEKLFF | TGCGCCAGCAGTCAGACTACAACTAATGAAAAACTGTTTTTT
NA | NA | TRBJ1-1 | TRBV15 | CATSRDPKTVNTEAFF | TGTGCCACCAGCAGAGATCCCAAGACAGTGAACACTGAAGCTTTCTTT
once | NA | TRBJ2-7 | TRBV6-5 | CASIPTQGGAYEQYF | TGTGCCAGCATCCCCACCCAGGGCGGAGCCTACGAGCAGTACTTC
NA | NA | TRBJ1-5 | TRBV2 | CASSQWGGQPQHF | TGTGCCAGCAGTCAGTGGGGAGGTCAGCCCCAGCATTTT
NA | TRBD1 | TRBJ2-5 | TRBV29-1 | CSTGQGGGETQYF | TGCAGCACAGGACAGGGGGGCGGTGAGACCCAGTACTTC
NA | TRBD1 | TRBJ1-1 | TRBV7-8 | CASSLNGQGFYVTEAFF | TGTGCCAGCAGCTTAAACGGACAGGGGTTTTATGTGACTGAAGCTTTCTTT
NA | NA | TRBJ1-1 | TRBV7-3 | CASSVTGTQQNTEAFF | TGTGCCAGCAGCGTGACCGGGACACAACAGAACACTGAAGCTTTCTTT
NA | TRBD1 | TRBJ2-7 | TRBV5-5 | CASSLVGQSSSYEQYF | TGTGCCAGCAGCTTGGTGGGACAGTCCAGCTCCTACGAGCAGTACTTC
NA | NA | TRBJ1-2 | TRBV9 | CASSVSGGSGYGYTF | TGTGCCAGCAGCGTGTCGGGAGGGTCTGGGTATGGCTACACCTTC
NA | TRBD1 | TRBJ1-5 | TRBV7-9 | CASSPGQLPQHF | TGTGCCAGCAGCCCGGGACAGTTGCCCCAGCATTTT
NA | TRBD1 | TRBJ2-7 | TRBV6-5 | CAISTGGFSPYEQYF | TGTGCCATCTCGACAGGGGGCTTTTCACCCTACGAGCAGTACTTC
NA | NA | TRBJ1-6 | TRBV2 | CASSEGGSPLHF | TGTGCCAGCAGTGAGGGGGGTTCACCCCTCCACTTT
NA | TRBD1 | TRBJ1-6 | TRBV19 | CASSIERGRSPLHF | TGTGCCAGTAGTATTGAGAGGGGGCGTTCACCCCTCCACTTT